This T cell receptor beta chain derives from a study of CD8 T cells in ankylosing spondylitis (dated 2017 in TCRdb). Turning to the overall study: T cell receptor beta repertoires were profiled in healthy donors and ankylosing spondylitis patients so that disease-linked TCR variants could be found. Peripheral blood samples were taken, and synovial fluid was additionally collected from ankylosing spondylitis patients. The full study cohort was made up of under 30 ankylosing spondylitis patients and about a hundred healthy donors. What the work shows at the level of the full study, not this receptor alone: A TCR beta motif made up of several highly homologous amino acid variants appeared to be characteristic of blood from ankylosing spondylitis patients. Some TCR beta motif variants had previously been reported in synovial fluid and blood of reactive arthritis patients, which suggested common disease-initiation mechanisms. The disease-linked clones had a CD8+ phenotype and were found at relatively low frequencies in peripheral blood. The disease-linked clones were reported to be significantly enriched in matched synovial fluid samples from ankylosing spondylitis patients.

Sequencing took place on an Illumina HiSeq 2500. Quantitative 5'-RACE with molecular barcodes was the method used to prepare the TCR beta libraries. The published analysis was carried out like this. Disease-linked TCR variants were identified with a new computational method built on a probabilistic model of VDJ rearrangement. TCRdb handled the public reads itself, with Q25 trimming in fastp and clone calling in MiXCR, and kept productive beta chains. CDR3 protein sequences are deduplicated, and each keeps its most common genes and DNA. For this entry, the V and J calls and clone size follow TCRdb and not the study's own pipeline. This sample is represented by about 240,000 distinct CDR3 sequences; roughly 8.6% of them were singletons. The top ten clones comprise approximately 6.3% of the sample. There are 21 amino acids in the CDR3, from cysteine to phenylalanine inclusive. Only the CDR3 region is kept as DNA, spanning 63 bases read in frame from base 1.

Comment on this clonotype: Its recognized antigen is unknown. No base quality values were provided; no much bigger clone lies one nucleotide off.

The sequence was collected from a male donor with ankylosing spondylitis or in good health (not recorded which). Sequencing input: blood, either unsorted or a sorted T cell fraction (not recorded which). The sequence is built from TRBV22-1 and TRBJ1-2. TRBV22-1 is described as a pseudogene. The DNA sequence reads TGTGTGGCCATTGGTCCCCTTTCGACAGCCACATGGGGAGGGCCAACCATTGGCTACACCTTC. This codes for CVAIGPLSTATWGGPTIGYTF.